Presented here are 32 T cell receptor beta chains from one specimen sequenced in a study of shared clonotypes between healthy human individuals. Clones were sequenced by immunoSEQ multiplex PCR, and TCRdb holds only the in-frame ones, with some missing. The data hold about 800,000 clones, with about 96% observed a single time. Naive CD8 isolation took CD45RO-negative cells positively selected for CCR7 and excluded terminally differentiated effector memory CD45RA+ cells. Sequences were obtained from naive CD8+ T cells sorted from blood. The receptors here all came from a man aged 30 to 45 in good health.

The chain carries TRBV4-1 and TRBJ1-2; 7 bases match TRBD1. V lost 2 bases and J lost 7; bases outside the gene matches: 7. Germline CDR1 reads MGHRA; CDR2 reads YSYEKL. The CDR3 extends over 14 amino acids. DNA for the CDR3: TGCGCCAGCAGCCAAATGACAGGGACGAGTGGCTACACCTTC. Protein product: CASSQMTGTSGYTF.

The rearrangement uses TRBV27 and TRBJ1-4; no clear D. This CDR3 is built from 15 residues. Trimming took 3 bases from V and 8 from J, leaving 16 bases between them. Germline CDR1 and CDR2: MNHEY and SMNVEV (reference sequence). In DNA, the CDR3 is TGTGCCAGCAGTTTCCGACAAGCCGGCGCCGAAAAACTGTTTTTT. Protein sequence: CASSFRQAGAEKLFF.

V is TRBV7-9 and J is TRBJ1-1; TRBD1 is a possible D gene (6 bases). Per the germline V gene, CDR1 is SEHNR and CDR2 is FQNEAQ (reference sequence). This CDR3 has 13 amino acids. Trimming removed 6 bases from V and 6 bases from J, with 14 bases in between. This chain's CDR3 is CASRTPGGSEAFF. The CDR3 nucleotides read TGTGCCAGCAGAACGCCCGGGGGCTCTGAAGCTTTCTTT.

The J gene is TRBJ2-3, the V gene TRBV6-4, with 11 bases fitting TRBD2. The CDR3 covers 15 residues. Per germline, CDR1 MRHNA and CDR2 SNTAGT. V lost 3 bases, J lost 2 bases, and 1 base stayed unmatched. The CDR3: CASSELAGDTDTQYF. Here the CDR3 DNA reads TGTGCCAGCAGTGAACTAGCGGGGGACACAGATACGCAGTATTTT.

This rearrangement joins TRBV27 to TRBJ2-1; 14 nucleotides align to TRBD2. From germline, CDR1 is MNHEY and CDR2 SMNVEV (reference sequence). Losses at the gene ends were 6 bases for V and 9 bases for J; bases not matched to a gene: 7. The CDR3 extends over 15 amino acids. CDR3 bases: TGTGCCAGCAGAAGAGGGACTAGCGGGAGATCTGAGCAGTTCTTC. Translated: CASRRGTSGRSEQFF.

The chain links TRBV7-9 to TRBJ2-1; D may be TRBD1 (6 bases). Trimming removed 2 bases from V and 4 bases from J, with 12 bases in between. The V gene's germline CDR1 is SEHNR and CDR2 FQNEAQ (reference sequence). The CDR3 contains 15 residues. CDR3 sequence: CASSLPGALYNEQFF. CDR3 DNA: TGTGCCAGCAGCTTACCAGGGGCATTATACAATGAGCAGTTCTTC.

The CDR3 region has the DNA TGCGCCAGCAGCCAAGTGAAGGGGAAGGAGACCCAGTACTTC. It codes for CASSQVKGKETQYF. The rearrangement links TRBV4-1 to TRBJ2-5; the D gene is possibly TRBD1 (5 bases). From germline, CDR1 is MGHRA and CDR2 YSYEKL. The CDR3 runs 14 residues. V lost 1 base to trimming and J lost 5 bases, with 11 bases between them.

This chain connects TRBV12-5 to TRBJ2-1, with D hard to call. Trimming pared 3 bases from V and 10 bases from J, leaving 10 bases between. The germline gives CDR1 LGHNT, CDR2 FRNRAP. The CDR3 has 12 residues. This chain's CDR3 is CASGLSLREQFF. CDR3 nucleotide sequence: TGTGCTAGTGGTTTAAGTTTGCGGGAGCAGTTCTTC. The whole variable domain, remainder taken from reference TRBV12-5 and TRBJ2-1, is DARVTQTPRHKVTEMGQEVTMRCQPILGHNTVFWYRQTMMQGLELLAYFRNRAPLDDSGMPKDRFSAEMPDATLATLKIQPSEPRDSAVYFCASGLSLREQFFGPGTRLTVL.

As DNA, the CDR3 is TGTGCCAGCAGCTATTTAGGACTGTGCTACGAGCAGTACTTC. It is translated as CASSYLGLCYEQYF. This chain joins TRBV9 and TRBJ2-7; TRBD2 is a possible D gene (5 bases). CDR3 length equals 14 residues. The V and J ends lost 4 bases and 3 bases respectively, with 14 bases between them. Germline CDR1 SGDLS, CDR2 YYNGEE.

The CDR3 DNA reads TGCGCCAGCAGCCCGGTGGGACACCTCACAGATACGCAGTATTTT. This gives the protein CASSPVGHLTDTQYF. The V and J genes are TRBV4-3 and TRBJ2-3, with D possibly matching TRBD1 (6 bases). Germline CDR1 reads LGHNA; CDR2 reads YSLEER. The CDR3 is 15 residues long. Trimming took 4 bases from V and 2 from J, leaving 13 bases between them.

The J gene is TRBJ1-1, the V gene TRBV5-1; TRBD1 might be the D (6 bases). V was shortened by 1 base and J by 4 bases, with 11 bases between the two germline ends. This CDR3 spans 14 amino acids. Germline assignment: CDR1 SGHRS and CDR2 YFSETQ. The DNA for the CDR3 is TGCGCCAGCAGCTTGCGACAGGTCAGCACTGAAGCTTTCTTT. Translation gives CASSLRQVSTEAFF.

This rearrangement joins TRBV11-1 to TRBJ2-3, with D unclear. V was shortened by 2 bases and J by 0 bases, with 9 bases between the two germline ends. Per germline, CDR1 SGHAT and CDR2 FQDESV (reference sequence). The CDR3 has 15 amino acids. The CDR3 region is CASSLQLTSTDTQYF. CDR3 DNA: TGTGCCAGCAGCTTACAACTAACTAGCACAGATACGCAGTATTTT.

The rearrangement joins TRBV6-4 to TRBJ2-2; unclear D gene. The CDR3 is made up of 10 amino acids. The V and J ends lost 6 bases and 7 bases respectively, with 3 bases between them. Germline-derived CDR1 and CDR2 are MRHNA and SNTAGT. CDR3 sequence reads: CASRVGELFF. DNA of the CDR3: TGTGCCAGCAGGGTCGGGGAGCTGTTTTTT.

The chain recombines TRBV11-2 with TRBJ2-3; D is perhaps TRBD2 (6 bases). Germline lookup yields CDR1 SGHAT and CDR2 FQNNGV. The CDR3 covers 20 residues. V lost 0 bases and J lost 1, with 23 bases in between. In nucleotides, the CDR3 is TGTGCCAGCAGCTTAGACGGACTCGCGGAGGGCCGTTTGCGCACAGATACGCAGTATTTT. Its protein product is CASSLDGLAEGRLRTDTQYF.

The chain employs TRBV29-1 and TRBJ2-2; 9 bases fit TRBD1. CDR3 size: 14 residues. The germline gives CDR1 SQVTM, CDR2 ANQGSEA. Trimming took 4 bases from V and 8 from J; bases not matched to a gene: 8. This CDR3 reads CSVAGTGLSGELFF. The DNA of the CDR3 is TGCAGCGTTGCAGGGACAGGGCTATCGGGGGAGCTGTTTTTT.

This sequence joins TRBV7-3 and TRBJ1-1; 8 nucleotides match TRBD1. Germline V CDR1 and CDR2: SGHTA, FQGTGA. The CDR3 has 14 amino acids. J gave up 5 bases and V 3 bases, and 5 bases lay outside the gene matches. The CDR3 nucleotides read TGTGCCAGCAGCTTGACAGGGGTTGAAACTGAAGCTTTCTTT. Protein sequence: CASSLTGVETEAFF.

The V call is TRBV28, the J call TRBJ1-2; D gene uncertain. Germline V gene lookup returns CDR1 MDHEN and CDR2 SYDVKM. V was pared by 6 bases and J by 0 bases, with 11 bases between. The CDR3 runs to 14 residues. CDR3 amino acids: CASRPPQSNYGYTF. CDR3 bases: TGTGCCAGCAGACCTCCGCAGTCTAACTATGGCTACACCTTC.

This chain connects TRBV29-1 to TRBJ1-2, with 10 positions matching TRBD1. Germline trimming cut 7 bases from V and 0 bases from J; bases unmatched to any gene: 8. This CDR3 spans 15 amino acids. Germline CDR1 reads SQVTM; CDR2 reads ANQGSEA. This CDR3 is CSAMTGGASNYGYTF. CDR3 DNA sequence: TGCAGCGCGATGACAGGGGGCGCCTCTAACTATGGCTACACCTTC.

This chain connects TRBV10-3 to TRBJ2-7; no clear D gene. The CDR3 is 12 amino acids. CDR1 and CDR2 (germline): ENHRY, SYGVKD. V gave up 3 bases and J gave up 3 bases, with 6 bases separating them. The CDR3 spells CAISDGSYEQYF. The CDR3 DNA reads TGTGCCATCAGTGATGGAAGCTACGAGCAGTACTTC.

The chain carries TRBV19 and TRBJ2-1; tentative D call: TRBD1 (5 bases). Per germline, CDR1 LNHDA and CDR2 SQIVND (reference sequence). The length of the CDR3 is 13 residues. The ends were cut back, 5 bases at V and 8 bases at J, with 13 bases in the middle. CDR3 sequence reads: CASSWGLFDEQFF. The CDR3, as DNA: TGTGCCAGTAGTTGGGGCCTGTTCGATGAGCAGTTCTTC. The whole variable domain, filled in from reference TRBV19 and TRBJ2-1, reads DGGITQSPKYLFRKEGQNVTLSCEQNLNHDAMYWYRQDPGQGLRLIYYSQIVNDFQKGDIAEGYSVSREKKESFPLTVTSAQKNPTAFYLCASSWGLFDEQFFGPGTRLTVL.

The gene calls are TRBV9 and TRBJ1-4; D uncertain. CDR1 is SGDLS and CDR2 is YYNGEE in the germline V gene. This CDR3 spans 12 amino acids. V was pared by 4 bases and J by 10 bases, with 11 bases between. The CDR3 sequence is CASSPVVGKLFF. Here the CDR3 DNA reads TGTGCCAGCAGCCCCGTGGTAGGAAAACTGTTTTTT.

The J gene is TRBJ2-2, the V gene TRBV5-5; possible D gene TRBD1, 5 bases. The V end lost 3 bases, the J end lost 5 bases, and 11 bases lay between the germline ends. This CDR3 spans 14 amino acids. Germline V lookup: CDR1 SGHKS, CDR2 YYEKEE (reference sequence). The CDR3 nucleotides are TGTGCCAGCAGCTCCATTAGGGGAACCGGGGAGCTGTTTTTT. This gives the protein CASSSIRGTGELFF.

This clone has just one count. The V and J genes are TRBV27 and TRBJ2-7; D is possibly TRBD1 (6 bases). V gave up 8 bases and J gave up 1 base, with 18 bases separating them. The CDR3 is 15 amino acids. Germline V gene data show CDR1 as MNHEY and CDR2 as SMNVEV (reference sequence). CDR3 in DNA: TGTGCCAGCGCTTCCCCAGGGGCGGGTTCCTACGAGCAGTACTTC. Amino acids: CASASPGAGSYEQYF.

The V call is TRBV7-6, the J call TRBJ2-3, with D perhaps given as TRBD1 or TRBD2 (5 bases each). Trimming pared 5 bases from V and 2 bases from J, leaving 20 bases between. Germline loops: CDR1 SGHVS, CDR2 FNYEAQ. This CDR3 comprises 17 residues. DNA of the CDR3: TGTGCCAGCAGCCCCGGGTTGGCGAGGGACCCCACAGATACGCAGTATTTT. It is translated as CASSPGLARDPTDTQYF.

The J gene is TRBJ1-1, the V gene TRBV9; 11 bases fit TRBD1. This CDR3 region has 18 residues. The V and J ends lost 3 bases and 0 bases, in that order; junction bases with no gene match: 10. The germline CDR1 and CDR2 sequences are SGDLS and YYNGEE. This CDR3 is CASSAIGRDRGVNTEAFF. CDR3 coding DNA: TGTGCCAGCAGCGCAATAGGCCGGGACAGGGGGGTGAACACTGAAGCTTTCTTT.

The J gene is TRBJ1-4, the V gene TRBV6-7; D remains unclear. TRBV6-7 is an ORF for which the function is uncertain. V was shortened by 4 bases and J by 4 bases, with 10 bases between the two germline ends. The CDR3 is 14 residues long. The CDR3 nucleotides are TGTGCCAGCAGTTTGGGCACTTATAATGAAAAACTGTTTTTT. Protein product: CASSLGTYNEKLFF.

This clone was found once. This sequence joins TRBV5-1 and TRBJ2-7, with TRBD2 matching over 11 bases. Unmatched junction bases numbered 5, after V lost 1 base and J lost 5 bases. The CDR3 extends over 15 amino acids. Per the germline V gene, CDR1 is SGHRS and CDR2 is YFSETQ. The CDR3 region is CASSLIAGGPDEQYF. The DNA of the CDR3 is TGCGCCAGCAGCTTGATAGCGGGAGGGCCCGACGAGCAGTACTTC.

In the case of this clone: Additional DNA sequences in this sample encode the identical CDR3. The V gene is TRBV7-2, the J gene TRBJ2-7; D possibly corresponds to TRBD1 (6 bases). V lost 1 base and J 2 bases, leaving 6 bases between the germline ends. The CDR3 extends over 13 amino acids. Per the germline V gene, CDR1 is SGHTA and CDR2 is FQGNSA. CDR3 coding DNA: TGTGCCAGCAGCTTAGGGACAGCCTACGAGCAGTACTTC. It is translated as CASSLGTAYEQYF.

The rearrangement joins TRBV4-3 to TRBJ2-1; a possible D gene is TRBD2 (6 bases). The CDR3 has 16 residues. Germline-derived CDR1 and CDR2 are LGHNA and YSLEER. Trimming pared 4 bases from V and 6 bases from J, leaving 19 bases between. DNA for the CDR3: TGCGCCAGCAGCCGCACCGCGGACTTGGGGGGCAATGAGCAGTTCTTC. This codes for CASSRTADLGGNEQFF.

This clone was recorded once. The chain joins TRBV28 to TRBJ1-1; D ambiguous. This CDR3 has 17 residues. Trimming removed 4 bases at V and 0 bases at J, with 18 bases between. Germline CDR1 reads MDHEN; CDR2 reads SYDVKM. The CDR3 DNA reads TGTGCCAGCAGTTACCCCGGACTCGAGGCGGTGAACACTGAAGCTTTCTTT. It encodes CASSYPGLEAVNTEAFF.

V usage is TRBV18 and J usage is TRBJ1-1; D is perhaps TRBD1 (5 bases). The ends were cut back, 0 bases at V and 3 bases at J, with 5 bases in the middle. The germline V gene has CDR1 KGHSH and CDR2 LQKENI. The CDR3 is 13 residues long. DNA for the CDR3: TGTGCCAGCTCACCACCGGGGGACACTGAAGCTTTCTTT. This sequence encodes CASSPPGDTEAFF.

The CDR3 DNA reads as TGTGCCAGCTCACCCCGGGACAGGGGTGGCGAGCAGTACTTC. Encoded protein: CASSPRDRGGEQYF. The V gene is TRBV18, the J gene TRBJ2-7; 10 bases are shared with TRBD1. After removal of 3 bases from V and 6 bases from J, the junction contained 5 bases not matched to a gene. Germline loops: CDR1 KGHSH, CDR2 LQKENI. CDR3 length: 14 amino acids.